The rows below give T cell receptor beta chains drawn from one sample of a study of identical twins. TCRdb ran MiXCR on the 5' RACE reads and lists one entry per CDR3 protein. This sample has roughly 480,000 distinct CDR3 sequences; approximately 25% occur once, and the top ten carry about 2.7%. These same data were also listed under a study on T cells expressing NK-cell markers.

Source material: CD4+ T cells sorted from blood. The receptor source for this set is a woman between 18 and 30 years old in good health. Both conserved end residues are part of each CDR3. Each record gives: clone size, V gene, D gene, J gene, CDR3 protein, CDR3 DNA. D genes are given only for firm matches. Where a row states a size, it is once, few, many or the class of an expanded clone; other rows omit it.

clone_size: once; v_call: TRBV12-3/TRBV12-4; d_call: TRBD1; j_call: TRBJ2-5; cdr3_aa: CASSLATGLGETQYF; cdr3_nt: TGTGCCAGCAGCCTCGCGACAGGGCTGGGGGAGACCCAGTACTTC
clone_size: .; v_call: TRBV5-1; d_call: .; j_call: TRBJ2-1; cdr3_aa: CASSSQPSSSYNEQFF; cdr3_nt: TGCGCCAGCAGCTCCCAGCCTTCCAGCTCCTACAATGAGCAGTTCTTC
clone_size: .; v_call: TRBV11-2; d_call: TRBD2; j_call: TRBJ2-1; cdr3_aa: CASSLSSGTINEQFF; cdr3_nt: TGTGCCAGCAGCTTGAGTAGCGGGACGATCAATGAGCAGTTCTTC
clone_size: few; v_call: TRBV5-1; d_call: .; j_call: TRBJ1-2; cdr3_aa: CASSLGSVGPLGGYTF; cdr3_nt: TGCGCCAGCAGCTTGGGGTCGGTGGGACCCCTTGGAGGCTACACCTTC
clone_size: many; v_call: TRBV5-5; d_call: .; j_call: TRBJ1-4; cdr3_aa: CASSLVVKGVTTNEKLFF; cdr3_nt: TGTGCCAGCAGCTTGGTCGTGAAGGGTGTTACAACTAATGAAAAACTGTTTTTT
clone_size: .; v_call: TRBV20-1; d_call: TRBD1; j_call: TRBJ2-4; cdr3_aa: CSAGTENIQYF; cdr3_nt: TGCAGTGCCGGGACAGAAAACATTCAGTACTTC
clone_size: .; v_call: TRBV6-2/TRBV6-3; d_call: .; j_call: TRBJ2-5; cdr3_aa: CASRKVQETQYF; cdr3_nt: TGTGCCAGCCGGAAGGTCCAAGAGACCCAGTACTTC
clone_size: .; v_call: TRBV5-1; d_call: .; j_call: TRBJ2-7; cdr3_aa: CASSLSDYSYEQYF; cdr3_nt: TGCGCCAGCAGCTTATCCGACTACTCCTACGAGCAGTACTTC
clone_size: few; v_call: TRBV29-1; d_call: .; j_call: TRBJ2-7; cdr3_aa: CSVDGPGEQYF; cdr3_nt: TGCAGCGTTGACGGCCCGGGGGAGCAGTACTTC
clone_size: few; v_call: TRBV5-1; d_call: TRBD2; j_call: TRBJ2-3; cdr3_aa: CASSSGLAGADTQYF; cdr3_nt: TGCGCCAGCAGCTCGGGACTAGCGGGGGCAGATACGCAGTATTTT
clone_size: few; v_call: TRBV5-1; d_call: .; j_call: TRBJ2-4; cdr3_aa: CASSLGDSKNIQYF; cdr3_nt: TGCGCCAGCAGCTTGGGTGACAGTAAAAACATTCAGTACTTC
clone_size: .; v_call: TRBV12-5; d_call: TRBD1; j_call: TRBJ2-1; cdr3_aa: CASGLVLGDRALNSYNEQFF; cdr3_nt: TGTGCTAGTGGTTTGGTACTGGGGGACAGGGCTTTAAACTCCTACAATGAGCAGTTCTTC
clone_size: few; v_call: TRBV6-5; d_call: .; j_call: TRBJ2-2; cdr3_aa: CASSYPRGGDTGELFF; cdr3_nt: TGTGCCAGCAGTTACCCCAGGGGGGGAGACACCGGGGAGCTGTTTTTT
clone_size: .; v_call: TRBV4-3; d_call: .; j_call: TRBJ2-7; cdr3_aa: CASSQLGVSEQYF; cdr3_nt: TGCGCCAGCAGCCAATTAGGGGTTTCCGAGCAGTACTTC
clone_size: .; v_call: TRBV4-2; d_call: TRBD2; j_call: TRBJ2-1; cdr3_aa: CASSQVGLAGGASSYNEQFF; cdr3_nt: TGTGCCAGCAGCCAAGTTGGTCTAGCGGGGGGTGCCAGCTCCTACAATGAGCAGTTCTTC
clone_size: .; v_call: TRBV10-3; d_call: TRBD1; j_call: TRBJ2-2; cdr3_aa: CAIRGTANTGELFF; cdr3_nt: TGTGCCATCAGGGGGACAGCCAACACCGGGGAGCTGTTTTTT
clone_size: many; v_call: TRBV14; d_call: .; j_call: TRBJ2-3; cdr3_aa: CASSPGGAGDTQYF; cdr3_nt: TGTGCCAGCAGCCCGGGCGGGGCCGGAGATACGCAGTATTTT
clone_size: .; v_call: TRBV7-2; d_call: TRBD1; j_call: TRBJ2-7; cdr3_aa: CASSGHRGAYEQYF; cdr3_nt: TGTGCCAGCAGCGGGCACAGGGGTGCCTACGAGCAGTACTTC
clone_size: few; v_call: TRBV27; d_call: .; j_call: TRBJ2-7; cdr3_aa: CASSSAGWRGRAEQYF; cdr3_nt: TGTGCCAGCAGTTCTGCAGGGTGGAGGGGGAGGGCCGAGCAGTACTTC
clone_size: few; v_call: TRBV20-1; d_call: TRBD2; j_call: TRBJ2-3; cdr3_aa: CSARGLAGSLDTQYF; cdr3_nt: TGCAGTGCTCGCGGACTAGCGGGGTCCTTAGATACGCAGTATTTT
clone_size: few; v_call: TRBV12-3/TRBV12-4; d_call: TRBD1; j_call: TRBJ1-2; cdr3_aa: CASSFGQGASGYTF; cdr3_nt: TGTGCCAGCAGTTTTGGACAGGGGGCTTCTGGCTACACCTTC
clone_size: few; v_call: TRBV27; d_call: .; j_call: TRBJ2-2; cdr3_aa: CASSLGRTSTGELFF; cdr3_nt: TGTGCCAGCAGTTTGGGCCGAACCTCCACCGGGGAGCTGTTTTTT
clone_size: few; v_call: TRBV15; d_call: .; j_call: TRBJ1-2; cdr3_aa: CATSRGRDHGYTF; cdr3_nt: TGTGCCACCAGCAGAGGTAGGGACCATGGCTACACCTTC